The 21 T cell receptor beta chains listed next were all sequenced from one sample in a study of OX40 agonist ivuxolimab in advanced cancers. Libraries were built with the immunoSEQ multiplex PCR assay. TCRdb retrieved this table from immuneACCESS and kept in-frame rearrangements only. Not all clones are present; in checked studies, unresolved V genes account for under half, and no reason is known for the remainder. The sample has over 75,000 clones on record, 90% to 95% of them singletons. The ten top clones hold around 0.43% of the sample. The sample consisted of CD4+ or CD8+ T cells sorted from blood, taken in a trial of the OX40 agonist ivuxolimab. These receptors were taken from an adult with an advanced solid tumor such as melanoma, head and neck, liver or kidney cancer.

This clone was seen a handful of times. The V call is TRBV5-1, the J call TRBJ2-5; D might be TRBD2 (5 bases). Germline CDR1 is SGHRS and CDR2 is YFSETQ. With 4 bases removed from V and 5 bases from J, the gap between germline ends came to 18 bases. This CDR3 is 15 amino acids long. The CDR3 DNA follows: TGCGCCAGCAGCCCGGACTCCTTCCCCCAGGAGACCCAGTACTTC. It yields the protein CASSPDSFPQETQYF.

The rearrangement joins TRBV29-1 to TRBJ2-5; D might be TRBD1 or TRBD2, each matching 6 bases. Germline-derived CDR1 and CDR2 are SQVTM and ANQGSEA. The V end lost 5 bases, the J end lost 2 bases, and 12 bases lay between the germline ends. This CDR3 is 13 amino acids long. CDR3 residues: CSVPGDLQETQYF. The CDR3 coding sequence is TGCAGCGTTCCAGGGGACTTACAAGAGACCCAGTACTTC.

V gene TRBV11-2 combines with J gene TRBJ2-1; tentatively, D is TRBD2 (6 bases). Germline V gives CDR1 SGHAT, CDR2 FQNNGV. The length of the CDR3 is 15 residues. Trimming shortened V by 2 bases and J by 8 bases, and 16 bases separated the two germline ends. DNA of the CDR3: TGTGCCAGCAGCTTACTGGGAGGTGAGGTCGATGAGCAGTTCTTC. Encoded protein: CASSLLGGEVDEQFF.

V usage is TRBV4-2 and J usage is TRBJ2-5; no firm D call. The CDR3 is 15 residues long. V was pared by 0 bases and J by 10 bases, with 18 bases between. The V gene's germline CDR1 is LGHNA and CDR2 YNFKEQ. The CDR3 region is CASSQDVLGSWGQYF. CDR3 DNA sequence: TGTGCCAGCAGCCAAGACGTTCTCGGTAGTTGGGGCCAGTACTTC.

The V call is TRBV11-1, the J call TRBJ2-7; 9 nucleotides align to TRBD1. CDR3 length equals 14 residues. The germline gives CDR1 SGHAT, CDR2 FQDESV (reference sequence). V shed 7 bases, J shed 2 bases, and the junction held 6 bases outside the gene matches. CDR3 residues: CASNPGQGPYEQYF. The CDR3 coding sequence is TGTGCCAGCAACCCGGGACAGGGTCCCTACGAGCAGTACTTC.

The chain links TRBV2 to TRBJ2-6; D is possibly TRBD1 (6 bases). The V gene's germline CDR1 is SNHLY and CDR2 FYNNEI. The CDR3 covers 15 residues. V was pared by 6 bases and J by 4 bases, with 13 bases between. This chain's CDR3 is CASRVTGTGANVLTF. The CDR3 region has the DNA TGTGCCAGCAGGGTAACAGGGACCGGGGCCAACGTCCTGACTTTC.

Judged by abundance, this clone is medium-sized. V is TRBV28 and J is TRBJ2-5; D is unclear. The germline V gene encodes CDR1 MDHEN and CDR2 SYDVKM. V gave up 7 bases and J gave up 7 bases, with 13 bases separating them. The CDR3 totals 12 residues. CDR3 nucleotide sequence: TGTGCCAGCAACACCCCAATCGGGACCCAGTACTTC. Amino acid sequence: CASNTPIGTQYF.

The CDR3 DNA sequence: TGTGCCAGCAGCTTAGAGGGACAGGGGTATGAAAAACTGTTTTTT. Amino acids: CASSLEGQGYEKLFF. The chain joins TRBV7-9 to TRBJ1-4, with 10 bases fitting TRBD1. The junction had 2 bases not matched to a gene; V was cut back by 1 base and J by 6 bases. CDR1 is SEHNR and CDR2 is FQNEAQ in the germline V gene (reference sequence). This CDR3 region has 15 residues.

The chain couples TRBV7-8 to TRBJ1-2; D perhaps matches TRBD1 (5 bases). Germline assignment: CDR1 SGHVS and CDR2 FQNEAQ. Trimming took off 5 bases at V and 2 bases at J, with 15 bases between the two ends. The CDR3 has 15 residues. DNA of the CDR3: TGTGCCAGCAGCCCAATTGGGGGAGGGAACTATGGCTACACCTTC. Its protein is CASSPIGGGNYGYTF.

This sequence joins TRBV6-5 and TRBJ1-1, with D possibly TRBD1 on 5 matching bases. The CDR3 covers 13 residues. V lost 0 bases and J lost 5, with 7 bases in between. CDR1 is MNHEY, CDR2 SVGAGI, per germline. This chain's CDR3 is CASSYSRGTEAFF. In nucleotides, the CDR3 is TGTGCCAGCAGTTACTCTCGGGGGACTGAAGCTTTCTTT.

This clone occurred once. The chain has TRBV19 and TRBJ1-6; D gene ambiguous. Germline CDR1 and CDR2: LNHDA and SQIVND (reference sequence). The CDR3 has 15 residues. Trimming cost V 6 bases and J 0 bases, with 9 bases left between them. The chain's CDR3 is CASSPADSYNSPLHF. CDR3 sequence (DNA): TGTGCCAGTAGCCCCGCAGACTCCTATAATTCACCCCTCCACTTT.

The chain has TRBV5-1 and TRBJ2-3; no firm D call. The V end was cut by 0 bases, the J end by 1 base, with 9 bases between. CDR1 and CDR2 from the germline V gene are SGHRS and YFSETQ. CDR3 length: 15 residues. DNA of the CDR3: TGCGCCAGCAGCTTGGGGATTGGGGGCACAGATACGCAGTATTTT. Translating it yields CASSLGIGGTDTQYF.

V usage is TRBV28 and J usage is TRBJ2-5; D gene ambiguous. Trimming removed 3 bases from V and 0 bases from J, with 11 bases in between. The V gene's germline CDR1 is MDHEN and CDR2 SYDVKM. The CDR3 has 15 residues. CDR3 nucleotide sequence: TGTGCCAGCAGTTTTGGGGTCGCGTACCAAGAGACCCAGTACTTC. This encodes CASSFGVAYQETQYF.

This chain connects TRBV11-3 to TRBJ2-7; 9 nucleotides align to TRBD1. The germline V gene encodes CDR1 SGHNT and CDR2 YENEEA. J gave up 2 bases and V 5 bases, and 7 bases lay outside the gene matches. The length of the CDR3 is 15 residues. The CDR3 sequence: CASSPSGTGPYEQYF. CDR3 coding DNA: TGTGCCAGCAGCCCTTCCGGGACAGGGCCCTACGAGCAGTACTTC.

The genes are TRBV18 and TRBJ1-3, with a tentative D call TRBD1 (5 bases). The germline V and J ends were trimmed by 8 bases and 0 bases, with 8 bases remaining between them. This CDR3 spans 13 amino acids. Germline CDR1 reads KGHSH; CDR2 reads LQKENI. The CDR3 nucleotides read TGTGCCAGCCGGGACCTCTCTGGAAACACCATATATTTT. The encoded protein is CASRDLSGNTIYF.

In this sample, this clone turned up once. The CDR3 nucleotides read TGTGCCAGCAGTTACTCCTACCTGGACAGGGGGTACACCTTC. This encodes CASSYSYLDRGYTF. The chain recombines TRBV6-5 with TRBJ1-2; 10 nucleotides align to TRBD1. Germline V gene lookup returns CDR1 MNHEY and CDR2 SVGAGI. The CDR3 has 14 amino acids. The J segment lost 11 bases and the V segment lost 0 bases, leaving 6 bases of the junction unmatched.

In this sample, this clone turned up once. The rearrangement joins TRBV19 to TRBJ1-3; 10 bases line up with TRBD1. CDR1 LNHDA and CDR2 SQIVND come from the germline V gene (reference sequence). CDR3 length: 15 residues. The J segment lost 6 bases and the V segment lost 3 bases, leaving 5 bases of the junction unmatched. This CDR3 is CASSMTGGMENTIYF. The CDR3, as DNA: TGTGCCAGTAGTATGACAGGGGGCATGGAAAACACCATATATTTT.

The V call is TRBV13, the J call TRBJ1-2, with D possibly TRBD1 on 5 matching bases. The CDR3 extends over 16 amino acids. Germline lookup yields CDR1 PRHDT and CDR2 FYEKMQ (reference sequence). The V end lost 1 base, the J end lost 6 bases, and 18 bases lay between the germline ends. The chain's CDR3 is CASSLVGLGRADGYTF. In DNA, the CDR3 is TGTGCCAGCAGCTTAGTAGGGCTCGGCAGGGCGGATGGCTACACCTTC.

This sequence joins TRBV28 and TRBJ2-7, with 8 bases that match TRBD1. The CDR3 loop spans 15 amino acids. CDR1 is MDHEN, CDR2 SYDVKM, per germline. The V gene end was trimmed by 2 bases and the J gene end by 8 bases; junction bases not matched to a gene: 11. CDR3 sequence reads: CASSLGGQAVQKQYF. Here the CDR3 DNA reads TGTGCCAGCAGTTTAGGGGGACAGGCGGTGCAAAAGCAGTACTTC.

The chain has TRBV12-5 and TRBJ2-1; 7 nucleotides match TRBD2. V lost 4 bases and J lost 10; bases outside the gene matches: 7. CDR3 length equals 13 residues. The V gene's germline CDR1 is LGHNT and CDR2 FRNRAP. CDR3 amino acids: CASGSRTREEQFF. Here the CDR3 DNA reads TGTGCTAGTGGTTCTCGGACTAGAGAAGAGCAGTTCTTC.

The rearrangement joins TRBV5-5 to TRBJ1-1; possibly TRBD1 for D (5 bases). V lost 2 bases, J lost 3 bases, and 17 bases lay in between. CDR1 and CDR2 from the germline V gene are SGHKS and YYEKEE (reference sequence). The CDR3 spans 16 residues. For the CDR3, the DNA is TGTGCCAGCAGCTTCTGGCCGATATGGGGGGACACTGAAGCTTTCTTT. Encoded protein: CASSFWPIWGDTEAFF.